The clone carrying this T cell receptor beta chain was found a few times. The data stem from a study of sequential checkpoint blockade in melanoma. This CDR3 is built from 14 residues. Germline assignment: CDR1 MGHRA and CDR2 YSYEKL. V dropped 1 base and J dropped 8 bases, with 14 bases sitting between them. Sample treatment: randomized to nivolumab then ipilimumab (arm A) or the reverse (arm B). TCRdb's table, derived via immunoSEQ multiplex PCR, lists solely in-frame clones and lacks some. The sample has some 25,000 clones; about 72% are singletons. The sequence derives from a human donor with melanoma. Source: CD8+ T cells sorted from blood (inferred from file names), taken from a patient given nivolumab and ipilimumab in sequence. This rearrangement joins TRBV4-1 to TRBJ1-2; the D is unclear. Here the CDR3 DNA reads TGCGCCAGCAGCCAAGGACCGAGGGCGGACGGCTACACCTTC. Translating it yields CASSQGPRADGYTF.